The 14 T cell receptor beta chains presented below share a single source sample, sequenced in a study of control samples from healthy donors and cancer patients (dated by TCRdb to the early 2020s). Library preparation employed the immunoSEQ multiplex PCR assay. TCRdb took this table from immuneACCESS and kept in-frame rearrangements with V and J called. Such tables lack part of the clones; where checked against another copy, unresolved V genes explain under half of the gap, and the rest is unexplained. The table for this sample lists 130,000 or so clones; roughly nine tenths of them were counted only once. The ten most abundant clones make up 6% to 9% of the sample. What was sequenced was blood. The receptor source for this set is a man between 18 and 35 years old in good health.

CDR3 in amino acids: CASSQGVLAGETQYF. The CDR3 DNA follows: TGCGCCAGCAGCCAAGGCGTACTAGCGGGGGAGACCCAGTACTTC. The genes are TRBV4-3 and TRBJ2-5; 10 positions agree with TRBD2. After removal of 1 base from V and 5 bases from J, the junction contained 4 bases not matched to a gene. Germline lookup yields CDR1 LGHNA and CDR2 YSLEER. The CDR3 contains 15 residues.

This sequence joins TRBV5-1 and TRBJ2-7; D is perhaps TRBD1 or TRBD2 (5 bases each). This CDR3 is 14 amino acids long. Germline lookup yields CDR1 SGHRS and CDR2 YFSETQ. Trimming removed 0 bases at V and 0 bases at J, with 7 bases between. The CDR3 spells CASSLGGGSYEQYF. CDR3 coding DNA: TGCGCCAGCAGCTTGGGTGGGGGCTCCTACGAGCAGTACTTC.

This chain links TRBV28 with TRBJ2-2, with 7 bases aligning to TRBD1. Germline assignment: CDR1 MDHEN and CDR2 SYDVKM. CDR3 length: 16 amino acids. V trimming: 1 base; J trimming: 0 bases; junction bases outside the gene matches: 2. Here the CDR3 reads CASSLYQGANTGELFF. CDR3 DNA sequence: TGTGCCAGCAGTTTATACCAGGGGGCGAACACCGGGGAGCTGTTTTTT.

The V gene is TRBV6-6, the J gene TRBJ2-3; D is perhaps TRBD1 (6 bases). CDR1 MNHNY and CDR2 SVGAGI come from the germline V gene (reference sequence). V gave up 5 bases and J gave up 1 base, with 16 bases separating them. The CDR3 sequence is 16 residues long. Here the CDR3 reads CASSIWGRGGTDTQYF. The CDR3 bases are TGTGCCAGCAGTATATGGGGGCGCGGAGGCACAGATACGCAGTATTTT.

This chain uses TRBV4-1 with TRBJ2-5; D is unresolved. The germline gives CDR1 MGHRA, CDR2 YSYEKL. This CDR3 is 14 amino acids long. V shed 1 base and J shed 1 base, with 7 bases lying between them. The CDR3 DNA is TGCGCCAGCAGCCAAGGCAGGCGCCAAGAGACCCAGTACTTC. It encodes CASSQGRRQETQYF.

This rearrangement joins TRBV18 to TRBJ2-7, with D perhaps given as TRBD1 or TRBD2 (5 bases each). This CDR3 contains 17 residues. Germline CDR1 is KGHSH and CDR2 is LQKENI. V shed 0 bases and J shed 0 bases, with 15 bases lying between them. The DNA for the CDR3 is TGTGCCAGCTCACCACCGCAAGGGACGGGGAGCTCCTACGAGCAGTACTTC. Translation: CASSPPQGTGSSYEQYF.

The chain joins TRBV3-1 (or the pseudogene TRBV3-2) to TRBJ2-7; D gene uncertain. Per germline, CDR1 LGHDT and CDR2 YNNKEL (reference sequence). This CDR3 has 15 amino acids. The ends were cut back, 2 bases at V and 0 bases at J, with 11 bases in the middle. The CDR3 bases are TGTGCCAGCAGCCAACAGGACGACCCCTCCTACGAGCAGTACTTC. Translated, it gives CASSQQDDPSYEQYF.

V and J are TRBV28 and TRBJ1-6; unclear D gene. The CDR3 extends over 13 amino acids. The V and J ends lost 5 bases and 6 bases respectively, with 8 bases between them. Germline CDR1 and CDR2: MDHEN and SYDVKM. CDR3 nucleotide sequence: TGTGCCAGCAGTCCGACCCCTAATTCACCCCTCCACTTT. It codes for CASSPTPNSPLHF.

The CDR3 DNA reads as TGCGCCAGTAGGGACAACACGGCTAATGAAAAACTGTTTTTT. It yields the protein CASRDNTANEKLFF. The chain is built from TRBV5-1 and TRBJ1-4; a weak D match, TRBD1 (6 bases). The ends were cut back, 8 bases at V and 3 bases at J, with 14 bases in the middle. Germline CDR1 and CDR2: SGHRS and YFSETQ. CDR3 size: 14 residues.

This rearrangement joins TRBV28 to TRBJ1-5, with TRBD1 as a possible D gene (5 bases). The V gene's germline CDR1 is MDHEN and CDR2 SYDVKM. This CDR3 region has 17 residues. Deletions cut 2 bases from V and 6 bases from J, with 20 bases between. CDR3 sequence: CASSLIFGGGKGQPQHF. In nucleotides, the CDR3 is TGTGCCAGCAGTTTAATATTTGGTGGGGGGAAAGGTCAGCCCCAGCATTTT. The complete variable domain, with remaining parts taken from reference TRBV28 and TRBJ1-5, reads DVKVTQSSRYLVKRTGEKVFLECVQDMDHENMFWYRQDPGLGLRLIYFSYDVKMKEKGDIPEGYSVSREKKERFSLILESASTNQTSMYLCASSLIFGGGKGQPQHFGDGTRLSIL.

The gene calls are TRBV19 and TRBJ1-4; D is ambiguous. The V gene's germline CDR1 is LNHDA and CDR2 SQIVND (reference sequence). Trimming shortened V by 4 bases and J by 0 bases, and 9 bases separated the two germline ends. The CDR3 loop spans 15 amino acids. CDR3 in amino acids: CASSTDPSTNEKLFF. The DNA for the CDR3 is TGTGCCAGTAGTACAGACCCCTCAACTAATGAAAAACTGTTTTTT.

The CDR3 sequence is CSGSTSGGLDTQYF. The CDR3 coding sequence is TGCAGCGGATCGACTAGCGGGGGACTAGATACGCAGTATTTT. This sequence joins TRBV29-1 and TRBJ2-3; TRBD2 aligns across 12 bases. Germline lookup yields CDR1 SQVTM and CDR2 ANQGSEA. The CDR3 consists of 14 residues. The ends lost 7 bases at V and 5 bases at J; junction bases unmatched: 7.

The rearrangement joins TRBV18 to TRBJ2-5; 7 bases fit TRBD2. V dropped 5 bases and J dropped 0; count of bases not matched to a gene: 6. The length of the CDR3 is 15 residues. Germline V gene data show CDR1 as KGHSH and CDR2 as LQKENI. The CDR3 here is CASSGLAAYQETQYF. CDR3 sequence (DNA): TGTGCCAGCTCAGGGCTAGCGGCGTACCAAGAGACCCAGTACTTC.

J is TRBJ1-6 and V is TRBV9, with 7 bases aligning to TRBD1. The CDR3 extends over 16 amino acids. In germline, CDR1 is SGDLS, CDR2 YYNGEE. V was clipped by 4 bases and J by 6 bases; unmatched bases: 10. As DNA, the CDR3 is TGTGCCAGCAGCCCCCACGACAGGGTGACTAATTCACCCCTCCACTTT. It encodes CASSPHDRVTNSPLHF.